A selection of T cell receptor beta chains follows, all from one sample in a study of Ad26.COV2.S vaccination and SARS-CoV-2 variants. The assay was immunoSEQ multiplex PCR, and TCRdb's table has in-frame clones only and misses some. Among some 480,000 clones, around 90% were seen once, and the ten largest hold around 13%. The specimen was peripheral blood, collected in a trial of Ad26.COV2.S vaccine versus placebo. The receptors come from a person aged 18 to 65 who received the Ad26.COV2.S COVID-19 vaccine or a placebo. CDR3s include the opening cysteine and the closing phenylalanine or tryptophan. A D gene is named only where the DNA matches it firmly. Where a row states a size, it is once, few, many or the class of an expanded clone; other rows omit it.

d_call j_call v_call clone_size cdr3_nt cdr3_aa
NA TRBJ1-2 TRBV12-3/TRBV12-4 NA TGTGCCAGCAAAGGGGTGGGTGGCTACACCTTC CASKGVGGYTF
TRBD2 TRBJ2-2 TRBV6-4 NA TGTGCCAGCAGTGATCGTGGGGAGGGCCTATCGACCGGGGAGCTGTTTTTT CASSDRGEGLSTGELFF
NA TRBJ1-5 TRBV28 NA TGTGCCAGCAGTTTATGGGGGTCAGGGTATCAGCCCCAGCATTTT CASSLWGSGYQPQHF
TRBD2 TRBJ2-3 TRBV28 NA TGTGCCAGCAGTACCGGGGGGGGCGGGACAGATACGCAGTATTTT CASSTGGGGTDTQYF
NA TRBJ2-7 TRBV28 NA TGTGCCAGCAGCCTTCCCCGGGGCGAGCAGTACTTC CASSLPRGEQYF
NA TRBJ2-5 TRBV5-1 NA TGCGCCAGCAGCCGCTCGTCCCCTCAAGAGACCCAGTACTTC CASSRSSPQETQYF
TRBD1 TRBJ2-7 TRBV7-2 NA TGTGCCAGCAGCCCGGTCCGGGACAGGGCTTACGAGCAGTACTTC CASSPVRDRAYEQYF
NA TRBJ2-1 TRBV9 NA TGTGCCAGCAGCGTAGGTGTTAGCGGCAATGAGCAGTTCTTC CASSVGVSGNEQFF
NA TRBJ1-2 TRBV6-1 NA TGTGCCAGCAGTGAAGGGACAGACCTCTATGGCTACACCTTC CASSEGTDLYGYTF
TRBD2 TRBJ2-5 TRBV28 NA TGTGCCAGCAGTCCGGGACTAGCGGGAGCAGAGACCCAGTACTTC CASSPGLAGAETQYF
NA TRBJ2-2 TRBV10-3 NA TGTGCCATCAGTGCGGGGGAACGGACCGGGGAGCTGTTTTTT CAISAGERTGELFF
NA TRBJ1-6 TRBV30 few TGTGCCTGTTACAGGGATGATTCACCCCTCCACTTT CACYRDDSPLHF
NA TRBJ1-2 TRBV10-3 NA TGTGCCATCAGCCAAGACCCCCTTCCGGGACAACGTGGCTACACCTTC CAISQDPLPGQRGYTF
NA TRBJ1-1 TRBV28 NA TGTGCCAGCAGGAGACAGCCACTGAACACTGAAGCTTTCTTT CASRRQPLNTEAFF
TRBD1 TRBJ2-6 TRBV6-2/TRBV6-3 NA TGTGCCAGCAGTTTTCACAGGGGTGGTGGGGCCAACGTCCTGACTTTC CASSFHRGGGANVLTF
NA TRBJ2-1 TRBV5-5 NA TGTGCCACCTCTCCCGGGGGCAATGAGCAGTTCTTC CATSPGGNEQFF
NA TRBJ1-3 TRBV30 NA TGTGCCTGGGTCTCTGGAAACACCATATATTTT CAWVSGNTIYF
NA TRBJ2-5 TRBV11-2 large TGTGCCAGCAGCTTTTGGGGAAACCCAAGAGAGACCCAGTACTTC CASSFWGNPRETQYF
NA TRBJ1-1 TRBV9 NA TGTGCCAGCAGCGACGCGTGGGGGGCGGGTACTGAAGCTTTCTTT CASSDAWGAGTEAFF
NA TRBJ1-2 TRBV4-2 NA TGTGCCAGCAGCCAAGATCCACCCACCAAGTATGGCTACACCTTC CASSQDPPTKYGYTF
TRBD2 TRBJ2-6 TRBV4-1 NA TGCGCCAGCAGCCAAGGGCTCCAGCGGGAGGGCCGATCTGGGGCCAACGTCCTGACTTTC CASSQGLQREGRSGANVLTF
NA TRBJ2-7 TRBV28 NA TGTGCCAGCAGCTCGTTTAGGTACGAGCAGTACTTC CASSSFRYEQYF
NA TRBJ2-5 TRBV29-1 NA TGCAGCGTTGTGGTCAGGGGATCTTGGGAGACCCAGTACTTC CSVVVRGSWETQYF
NA TRBJ1-2 TRBV28 NA TGTGCCAGCAGTTCGGGGACCGATGGCTACACCTTC CASSSGTDGYTF
NA TRBJ1-2 TRBV30 few TGTGCCGGAGACAAGGACCATGGCTACACCTTC CAGDKDHGYTF
NA TRBJ2-1 TRBV3-1/TRBV3-2 NA TGTGCCAGCAGCCAAGGGCGAGGTTTGGATGAGCAGTTCTTC CASSQGRGLDEQFF
TRBD1 TRBJ1-4 TRBV10-3 NA TGTGCCATCTCAGGGGGTCCGGGAGAAAAACTGTTTTTT CAISGGPGEKLFF
NA TRBJ1-2 TRBV3-1/TRBV3-2 NA TGTGCCAGCAGCCAAGACCCATCTAGGCGAGGCTACACCTTC CASSQDPSRRGYTF
TRBD2 TRBJ2-2 TRBV15 once TGTGCCACCAGTTTTGGGACTATGAACACCGGGGAGCTGTTTTTT CATSFGTMNTGELFF
NA TRBJ1-5 TRBV7-2 NA TGTGCCAGCAGCCTTGACGGGCGGCAGCCCCAGCATTTT CASSLDGRQPQHF
NA TRBJ2-5 TRBV30 NA TGTGCCTGGAGTGTTCTGAAGGGTCCTCAAGAGACCCAGTACTTC CAWSVLKGPQETQYF
TRBD2 TRBJ2-7 TRBV27 NA TGTGCCAGCAGTCAAACTAGCGGGCTGACATACGAGCAGTACTTC CASSQTSGLTYEQYF
TRBD1 TRBJ2-3 TRBV5-4 NA TGTGCCAGCAGCCGCCGGGACAGGGCTTATGATACGCAGTATTTT CASSRRDRAYDTQYF
TRBD2 TRBJ2-3 TRBV9 NA TGTGCCAGCAGCGTATCGACTAGCGGGACAGATACGCAGTATTTT CASSVSTSGTDTQYF
NA TRBJ2-7 TRBV27 once TGTGCCAGCAGTTTACCAGGAAAGTCAGCTCGGGGCTACGAGCAGTACTTC CASSLPGKSARGYEQYF
TRBD1 TRBJ2-1 TRBV2 NA TGTGCCAGCAGTCCGGACAGGGCTAGCTCCTACAATGAGCAGTTCTTC CASSPDRASSYNEQFF